This TCR beta chain came from a study of blood T cell repertoires in COVID-19. Across the study: Both acute and convalescent COVID-19 samples were obtained from the United States, Italy and Spain.

Repertoires were generated with immunoSEQ multiplex PCR, while TCRdb's copy carries only in-frame clones and drops some. The sample has fewer than 350,000 clones; around nine tenths are singletons. V lost 4 bases, J lost 4 bases, and 8 bases stayed unmatched. CDR3 size: 15 residues. Per germline, CDR1 SGDLS and CDR2 YYNGEE. Clinical history as reported by participants underpinned cohort assignment. No more than 2 weeks before study entry, exposed participants had met a case of COVID-19. Specimen: PBMCs or T cells enriched from blood (not recorded which). This rearrangement joins TRBV9 to TRBJ1-1; TRBD1 aligns across 9 bases. The origin of this receptor is a young woman who had been exposed to COVID-19. Here the CDR3 DNA reads TGTGCCAGCAGCCCCGGACAGGGGATCCTCACTGAAGCTTTCTTT. Translated: CASSPGQGILTEAFF.